This record covers a single T cell receptor (beta chain). These data are taken from a study of blood T cell repertoires in COVID-19. Study-level background: Samples of COVID-19 (acute and convalescent) were obtained from the United States, Italy and Spain. Sample material is recorded as cDNA or gDNA derived from T cells, B-cell-depleted T cells, or PBMCs.

Authors' processing steps: Amplified reference gene primers provided the basis for estimating nucleated cell counts. Using immunoSEQ multiplex PCR, the repertoire was profiled, and TCRdb retains in-frame clones only, with some absent. The V and J calls and clone size are taken from that table; D and trimming were inferred from the DNA. Of some 300,000 clones in the sample, around 87% are singletons; the top ten hold approximately 2.4%. The source is a man in his late teens or twenties with active or convalescent COVID-19. Sequenced sample: peripheral blood.

The CDR3: CASSWGGSYEQYF. The CDR3 nucleotides are TGTGCCAGCAGTTGGGGGGGCTCCTACGAGCAGTACTTC. V is TRBV6-5 and J is TRBJ2-7, with 7 bases lining up with TRBD2. The junction had 0 bases not matched to a gene; V was cut back by 4 bases and J by 0 bases. This CDR3 contains 13 residues. Germline V lookup: CDR1 MNHEY, CDR2 SVGAGI.